This T cell receptor beta chain derives from a study of blood T cell repertoires in COVID-19. Study details: Donors in the United States, Italy and Spain gave samples during acute or convalescent COVID-19. From T cells, B-cell-depleted T cells, or PBMCs came the material, which was cDNA or gDNA.

This CDR3 comprises 14 residues. V lost 8 bases and J 3 bases, leaving 11 bases between the germline ends. The germline CDR1 and CDR2 sequences are SNHLY and FYNNEI. In the source study's methods: Estimation of nucleated cell counts was performed using reference gene primer amplification. Assay: immunoSEQ multiplex PCR; the TCRdb copy retains only in-frame clones and omits some. The V and J calls and the clone size are those of that table, but D and trimming were determined from the DNA. The table records over 300,000 clones, more than 80% of them present only once. The chain recombines TRBV2 with TRBJ2-6; D is perhaps TRBD1 (6 bases). Sequencing was done on a sample of peripheral blood. The receptor was derived from a man between 18 and 29 years old who had recovered from COVID-19. In nucleotides, the CDR3 is TGTGCCAGCTTACAGGGTCTTGGGGCCAACGTCCTGACTTTC. Its protein product is CASLQGLGANVLTF.